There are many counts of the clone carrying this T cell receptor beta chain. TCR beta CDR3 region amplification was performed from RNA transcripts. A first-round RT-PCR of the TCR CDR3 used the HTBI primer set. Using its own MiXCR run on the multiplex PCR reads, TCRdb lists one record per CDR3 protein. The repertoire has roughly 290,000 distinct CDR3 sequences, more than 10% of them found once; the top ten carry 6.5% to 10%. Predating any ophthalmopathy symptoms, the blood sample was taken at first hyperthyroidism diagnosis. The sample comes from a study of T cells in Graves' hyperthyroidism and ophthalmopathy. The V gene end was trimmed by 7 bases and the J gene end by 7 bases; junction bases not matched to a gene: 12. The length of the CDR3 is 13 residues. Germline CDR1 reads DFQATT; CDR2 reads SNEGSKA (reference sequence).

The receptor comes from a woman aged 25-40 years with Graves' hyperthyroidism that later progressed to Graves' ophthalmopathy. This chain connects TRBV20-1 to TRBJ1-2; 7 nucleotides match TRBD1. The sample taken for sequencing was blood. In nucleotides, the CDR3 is TGCAGTGTAGAAGCGGACAGGTTTGGTGGCTACACCTTC. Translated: CSVEADRFGGYTF.